This T cell receptor (beta chain) comes out of a study of cytomegalovirus exposure and HLA in healthy donors. Overall study results and limits: Analysis was performed later, and it showed HLA-associated TCR beta chains to be more clonally expanded than equally common others.

The PCR ran on 60 Vbeta and 13 Jbeta primers. Sequencing used immunoSEQ multiplex PCR; TCRdb keeps in-frame clones, though not all of them. The table lists approximately 160,000 clones, around 75% of them singletons, with less than 5% in the top ten. About this clone: Its antigen is undetermined.

The sequencing sample was made of PBMCs. The source of this sequence is a male donor in good health and CMV-seronegative.

CDR3 sequence reads: CATSGLAVKGGSYNEQFF. The CDR3 DNA reads TGTGCCACCAGCGGACTAGCGGTCAAAGGGGGCTCCTACAATGAGCAGTTCTTC. The chain couples TRBV15 to TRBJ2-1; 10 positions agree with TRBD2. The junction had 10 bases not matched to a gene; V was cut back by 5 bases and J by 0 bases. Per germline, CDR1 LNHNV and CDR2 YYDKDF (reference sequence). CDR3 length equals 18 residues.